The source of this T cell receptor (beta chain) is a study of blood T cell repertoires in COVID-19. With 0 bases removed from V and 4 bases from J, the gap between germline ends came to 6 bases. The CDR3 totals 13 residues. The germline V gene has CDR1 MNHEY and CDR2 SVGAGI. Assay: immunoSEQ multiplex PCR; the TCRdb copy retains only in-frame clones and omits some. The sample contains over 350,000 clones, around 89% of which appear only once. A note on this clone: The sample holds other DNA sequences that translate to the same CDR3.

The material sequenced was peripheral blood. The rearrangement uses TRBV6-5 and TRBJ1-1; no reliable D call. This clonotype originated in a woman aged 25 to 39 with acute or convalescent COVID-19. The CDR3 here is CASSYSRGTEAFF. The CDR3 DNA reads TGTGCCAGCAGTTACTCGCGGGGCACTGAAGCTTTCTTT.